This T cell receptor (beta chain) was sequenced during a study of post-analysis software for immune sequencing data. Study-level information: Patients with relapsing-remitting, secondary progressive and progressive-relapsing multiple sclerosis courses were all represented. Overall study findings and caveats: TRBV segments more frequent in patients than in controls numbered a few and included TRBV5-6, TRBV5-1 and TRBV20-1.

cDNA libraries of TCR beta carried unique molecular identifiers. Using its own MiXCR run on the PCR reads, TCRdb lists one record per CDR3 protein. The repertoire includes roughly 620,000 distinct CDR3 sequences, about 40% of them detected once, and 1.5% to 2% sits in the top ten. Remarks on this clonotype: Antigen: not known.

Germline CDR1 KGHDR, CDR2 SFDVKD. This CDR3 region has 15 residues. The V end was cut by 2 bases, the J end by 1 base, with 9 bases between. The sequence came from a girl aged 5-17 years with multiple sclerosis. The sequenced sample consisted of blood. The V call is TRBV24-1, the J call TRBJ2-3; D remains ambiguous. This CDR3 reads CATSDSGSRTDTQYF. The CDR3 bases are TGTGCCACCAGTGATTCCGGCTCTCGCACAGATACGCAGTATTTT.